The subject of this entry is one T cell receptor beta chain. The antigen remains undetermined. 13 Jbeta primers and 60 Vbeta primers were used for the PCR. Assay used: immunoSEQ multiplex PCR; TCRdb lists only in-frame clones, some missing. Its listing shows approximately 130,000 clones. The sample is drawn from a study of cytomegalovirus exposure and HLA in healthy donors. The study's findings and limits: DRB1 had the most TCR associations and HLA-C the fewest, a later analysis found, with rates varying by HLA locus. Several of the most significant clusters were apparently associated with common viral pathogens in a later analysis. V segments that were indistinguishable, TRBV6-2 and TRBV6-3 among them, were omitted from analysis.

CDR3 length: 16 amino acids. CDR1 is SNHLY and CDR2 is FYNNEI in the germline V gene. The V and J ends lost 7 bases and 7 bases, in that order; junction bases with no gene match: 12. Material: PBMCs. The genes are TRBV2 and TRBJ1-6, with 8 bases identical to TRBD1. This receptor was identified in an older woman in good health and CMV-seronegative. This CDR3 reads CASTSRGQAENSPLHF. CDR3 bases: TGTGCCAGCACCAGCCGGGGACAGGCCGAAAATTCACCCCTCCACTTT.